A single sample is the source of the 26 T cell receptor beta chains below, sequenced in a study of blood T cell repertoires in COVID-19 (dated by TCRdb to about 2020). Libraries were made using the immunoSEQ multiplex PCR assay. TCRdb's version of the immuneACCESS table is confined to in-frame rearrangements and falls short of the full clone set. An unresolved V gene accounts for under half of the shortfall where checked; the remainder is of unknown origin. For this sample there are some 430,000 clones; about 90% appear just once. The top ten hold approximately 0.55% of the sample. The source material was PBMCs or T cells enriched from blood (not recorded which). These receptor sequences come from a man younger than 30 who had recovered from COVID-19.

The chain joins TRBV15 to TRBJ2-5; 7 bases line up with TRBD1. Germline CDR1 LNHNV, CDR2 YYDKDF (reference sequence). The CDR3 has 15 residues. V was clipped by 0 bases and J by 3 bases; unmatched bases: 4. The CDR3 DNA reads TGTGCCACCAGCAGAGATCCCGGACAGGAAGAGACCCAGTACTTC. Translation gives CATSRDPGQEETQYF.

The chain carries TRBV28 and TRBJ1-2; D is unresolved. Germline CDR1 and CDR2: MDHEN and SYDVKM. The ends were cut back, 3 bases at V and 5 bases at J, with 16 bases in the middle. The CDR3 is 15 amino acids. CDR3 sequence reads: CASSFPSPVQYGYTF. As DNA, the CDR3 is TGTGCCAGCAGTTTCCCTTCCCCCGTGCAGTATGGCTACACCTTC.

The chain joins TRBV19 to TRBJ2-3, with TRBD1 as a possible D gene (6 bases). Per germline, CDR1 LNHDA and CDR2 SQIVND (reference sequence). V dropped 4 bases and J dropped 1 base, with 15 bases sitting between them. CDR3 length: 16 amino acids. The CDR3 loop is CASSTAPGERTDTQYF. The DNA of the CDR3 is TGTGCCAGTAGTACCGCCCCAGGGGAGCGCACAGATACGCAGTATTTT. Complete variable domain (other parts from reference TRBV19 and TRBJ2-3): DGGITQSPKYLFRKEGQNVTLSCEQNLNHDAMYWYRQDPGQGLRLIYYSQIVNDFQKGDIAEGYSVSREKKESFPLTVTSAQKNPTAFYLCASSTAPGERTDTQYFGPGTRLTVL.

V usage is TRBV9 and J usage is TRBJ2-3; 7 bases map to TRBD1. This CDR3 spans 16 amino acids. The ends lost 3 bases at V and 2 bases at J; junction bases unmatched: 9. Germline loops: CDR1 SGDLS, CDR2 YYNGEE. The DNA for the CDR3 is TGTGCCAGCAGCGCTCGACTGACAGGGCCCACAGATACGCAGTATTTT. This encodes CASSARLTGPTDTQYF.

This chain joins TRBV9 and TRBJ2-2; 7 nucleotides match TRBD2. From germline, CDR1 is SGDLS and CDR2 YYNGEE. V trimming: 0 bases; J trimming: 6 bases; junction bases outside the gene matches: 5. The CDR3 is 15 residues long. The CDR3 loop reads CASSVGPAGAGELFF. The CDR3 nucleotides read TGTGCCAGCAGCGTAGGGCCCGCGGGGGCCGGGGAGCTGTTTTTT.

The rearrangement joins TRBV9 to TRBJ2-1; possible D gene TRBD2, 5 bases. With 3 bases removed from V and 9 bases from J, the gap between germline ends came to 10 bases. Germline V lookup: CDR1 SGDLS, CDR2 YYNGEE. The CDR3 is made up of 12 amino acids. CDR3 loop: CASSAGRGEQFF. Here the CDR3 DNA reads TGTGCCAGCAGCGCGGGGAGAGGTGAGCAGTTCTTC. Full variable domain (remainder filled in from reference TRBV9 and TRBJ2-1): DSGVTQTPKHLITATGQRVTLRCSPRSGDLSVYWYQQSLDQGLQFLIQYYNGEERAKGNILERFSAQQFPDLHSELNLSSLELGDSALYFCASSAGRGEQFFGPGTRLTVL.

This chain joins TRBV14 and TRBJ1-1; TRBD1 agrees at 7 bases. Trimming took 3 bases from V and 1 from J; bases not matched to a gene: 8. Germline loops: CDR1 SGHDN, CDR2 FVKESK. The CDR3 loop spans 16 amino acids. DNA for the CDR3: TGTGCCAGCAGCCAGCGACCGGGACAGTCGAACACTGAAGCTTTCTTT. Amino acids: CASSQRPGQSNTEAFF. Using reference TRBV14 and TRBJ1-1 for the parts outside the CDR3, the full variable domain is EAGVTQFPSHSVIEKGQTVTLRCDPISGHDNLYWYRRVMGKEIKFLLHFVKESKQDESGMPNNRFLAERTGGTYSTLKVQPAELEDSGVYFCASSQRPGQSNTEAFFGQGTRLTVV.

This clone showed up just once. V usage is TRBV23-1 and J usage is TRBJ2-2; TRBD1 matches at 8 bases. TRBV23-1 falls under the ORF class, with uncertain function. The CDR3 has 16 amino acids. The junction had 11 bases not matched to a gene; V was cut back by 8 bases and J by 3 bases. The CDR3 here is CASPDRGDTHTGELFF. The CDR3 DNA sequence: TGCGCCAGCCCCGACAGGGGCGATACACACACCGGGGAGCTGTTTTTT.

V usage is TRBV13 and J usage is TRBJ1-2; TRBD1 aligns across 8 bases. Trimming took 2 bases from V and 8 from J; bases not matched to a gene: 1. CDR1 is PRHDT, CDR2 FYEKMQ, per germline (reference sequence). CDR3 size: 12 residues. The CDR3 is CASSLTGGGYTF. In nucleotides, the CDR3 is TGTGCCAGCAGCTTAACAGGGGGGGGCTACACCTTC. The entire variable domain, with the rest obtained from reference TRBV13 and TRBJ1-2, is as follows: AAGVIQSPRHLIKEKRETATLKCYPIPRHDTVYWYQQGPGQDPQFLISFYEKMQSDKGSIPDRFSAQQFSDYHSELNMSSLELGDSALYFCASSLTGGGYTFGSGTRLTVV.

This chain links TRBV5-3 with TRBJ2-5; 7 positions agree with TRBD2. TRBV5-3 is assigned to the ORF class and has an uncertain function. There are 13 residues in the CDR3. V shed 8 bases, J shed 2 bases, and the junction held 6 bases outside the gene matches. Here the CDR3 reads CARFLAAQETQYF. CDR3 nucleotide sequence: TGTGCCAGGTTTCTAGCGGCACAAGAGACCCAGTACTTC.

This chain uses TRBV4-2 with TRBJ2-5, with 9 nucleotides matching TRBD2. Looked up from germline, CDR1 is LGHNA and CDR2 is YNFKEQ. After removal of 7 bases from V and 7 bases from J, the junction contained 16 bases not matched to a gene. CDR3 length: 16 amino acids. CDR3 protein: CASTHGEREAAGTQYF. The CDR3 region has the DNA TGTGCCAGCACCCACGGGGAGCGGGAGGCAGCGGGGACCCAGTACTTC.

The chain is built from TRBV15 and TRBJ1-2; D unresolved. This CDR3 has 15 residues. Germline-derived CDR1 and CDR2 are LNHNV and YYDKDF (reference sequence). V was clipped by 0 bases and J by 4 bases, with 12 bases between them. The CDR3: CATSRDAGFSYGYTF. CDR3 DNA: TGTGCCACCAGCAGAGATGCAGGTTTTAGCTATGGCTACACCTTC.

This clone was found a few times. CDR3 residues: CASRPGQAHSPLHF. The CDR3 DNA follows: TGTGCCAGCCGACCCGGACAGGCTCATTCACCCCTCCACTTT. The chain carries TRBV11-2 and TRBJ1-6, with 7 bases identical to TRBD1. There are 14 residues in the CDR3. The junction had 9 bases not matched to a gene; V was cut back by 8 bases and J by 8 bases. Per germline, CDR1 SGHAT and CDR2 FQNNGV.

This chain joins TRBV28 and TRBJ2-1; D is uncertain. Germline CDR1 is MDHEN and CDR2 is SYDVKM. The CDR3 sequence is 14 residues long. Trimming took off 4 bases at V and 2 bases at J, with 9 bases between the two ends. CDR3 loop: CASSSTATYNEQFF. CDR3 in DNA: TGTGCCAGCAGTTCCACCGCTACCTACAATGAGCAGTTCTTC.

The genes are TRBV6-5 and TRBJ2-7; 7 bases agree with TRBD1. Germline V gene lookup returns CDR1 MNHEY and CDR2 SVGAGI. With 6 bases clipped from V and 3 bases from J, the junction kept 2 bases outside the gene matches. The CDR3 loop spans 12 amino acids. CDR3: CASRRQGYEQYF. Written as DNA, the CDR3 is TGTGCCAGCAGAAGACAGGGCTACGAGCAGTACTTC.

The chain joins TRBV18 to TRBJ1-1; D is possibly TRBD1 (6 bases). Germline V gives CDR1 KGHSH, CDR2 LQKENI. CDR3 size: 21 residues. V shed 1 base and J shed 1 base, with 28 bases lying between them. The CDR3 region has the DNA TGTGCCAGCTCACCACAAAACCCTCTATCAGGGGCCTCTCCGCGGAACACTGAAGCTTTCTTT. Amino acid sequence: CASSPQNPLSGASPRNTEAFF.

This chain connects TRBV28 to TRBJ2-3, with TRBD2 identical over 10 bases. This CDR3 comprises 16 residues. V dropped 6 bases and J dropped 3; count of bases not matched to a gene: 9. Germline V gene sequence: CDR1 MDHEN, CDR2 SYDVKM. The CDR3 is CASRLTSGGGTDTQYF. In DNA, the CDR3 is TGTGCCAGCAGACTAACAAGCGGGGGGGGAACAGATACGCAGTATTTT.

The rearrangement joins TRBV12-3 or TRBV12-4 to TRBJ1-6; D is undetermined. This CDR3 spans 12 amino acids. V dropped 1 base and J dropped 14 bases, with 9 bases sitting between them. This chain's CDR3 is CASSLGAATLHF. The CDR3 nucleotides read TGTGCCAGCAGTTTAGGGGCAGCAACCCTCCACTTT.

The chain joins TRBV12-5 to TRBJ2-1, with 12 positions matching TRBD2. The junction had 6 bases not matched to a gene; V was cut back by 3 bases and J by 9 bases. CDR1 and CDR2 (germline): LGHNT, FRNRAP. The CDR3 loop spans 15 amino acids. This chain's CDR3 is CASGLGLAGMPEQFF. In DNA form, the CDR3 reads TGTGCTAGTGGTTTAGGACTAGCGGGAATGCCTGAGCAGTTCTTC.

This chain uses TRBV10-1 with TRBJ2-1, with a possible D match to TRBD2 (5 bases). The CDR3 is made up of 17 amino acids. CDR1 WNHNN and CDR2 SYGVQD come from the germline V gene (reference sequence). Trimming pared 0 bases from V and 8 bases from J, leaving 20 bases between. The CDR3 here is CASSESRGSRLVDEQFF. As DNA, the CDR3 is TGCGCCAGCAGTGAGTCGAGAGGGAGCAGGTTGGTCGATGAGCAGTTCTTC.

The CDR3 DNA follows: TGTGCCAGCAGCCAAGCTAGCGGGGGGGCCGAGGAGACCCAGTACTTC. It encodes CASSQASGGAEETQYF. The V and J genes are TRBV11-2 and TRBJ2-5; 12 nucleotides align to TRBD2. In germline, CDR1 is SGHAT, CDR2 FQNNGV. The J segment lost 5 bases and the V segment lost 5 bases, leaving 9 bases of the junction unmatched. This CDR3 has 16 amino acids.

The gene calls are TRBV10-3 and TRBJ2-7; 13 bases align to TRBD2. This CDR3 has 13 amino acids. Germline V gives CDR1 ENHRY, CDR2 SYGVKD. Germline trimming cut 10 bases from V and 5 bases from J; bases unmatched to any gene: 5. The CDR3 DNA reads as TGTGCCACCGGACTAGCGGGAGCAAACGAGCAGTACTTC. Protein: CATGLAGANEQYF.

V is TRBV5-1 and J is TRBJ2-6; 7 positions match TRBD1. Germline V gene sequence: CDR1 SGHRS, CDR2 YFSETQ. The CDR3 runs to 16 residues. V was clipped by 0 bases and J by 2 bases; unmatched bases: 2. The CDR3 reads CASSLGQGAGANVLTF. CDR3 coding DNA: TGCGCCAGCAGCTTGGGGCAGGGGGCTGGGGCCAACGTCCTGACTTTC.

The chain links TRBV11-2 to TRBJ2-2, with TRBD1 identical over 7 bases. The CDR3 loop spans 13 amino acids. Losses at the gene ends were 5 bases for V and 6 bases for J; bases not matched to a gene: 3. The germline CDR1 and CDR2 sequences are SGHAT and FQNNGV. The CDR3 bases are TGTGCCAGCAGCGAGGGGACAGCCGGGGAGCTGTTTTTT. Amino acid sequence: CASSEGTAGELFF.

The chain employs TRBV30 and TRBJ1-6, with D possibly being TRBD1 (5 bases). V lost 1 base and J lost 9, with 13 bases in between. Germline CDR1 is GTSNPN and CDR2 is SVGIG (reference sequence). The CDR3 has 14 amino acids. The DNA of the CDR3 is TGTGCCTGGAGTGAGGGGCCAATTGGTTCACCCCTCCACTTT. It specifies CAWSEGPIGSPLHF.

The CDR3 DNA follows: TGCGCCAGCAGCCAACACTACAATGAGCAGTTCTTC. As protein: CASSQHYNEQFF. This rearrangement joins TRBV4-1 to TRBJ2-1; D is unclear. Trimming shortened V by 2 bases and J by 3 bases, and 2 bases separated the two germline ends. The CDR3 is made up of 12 amino acids. CDR1 is MGHRA, CDR2 YSYEKL, per germline.